Sequencing of this T cell receptor (beta chain) was carried out in a study of PD-1 blockade in classical Hodgkin lymphoma. Regarding the study as a whole: Before treatment, TCR diversity in newly diagnosed patients was reportedly lower than in healthy donors. Still unresolved is the cause of the repertoire differences, which may be disease activity or prior therapy.

In regard to this clone: As yet, its antigen is unknown.

Sequencing was performed with immunoSEQ multiplex PCR; in TCRdb, only in-frame clones are kept and a portion is missing. The table has under 80,000 clones, 93% seen once. As for time point: newly diagnosed, previously untreated cHL patient sample. Trimming removed 5 bases from V and 6 bases from J, with 13 bases in between. Per germline, CDR1 SGHTA and CDR2 FQGNSA. The CDR3 extends over 14 amino acids. This TCR derives from a human donor with classical Hodgkin lymphoma. The chain joins TRBV7-2 to TRBJ2-2; possibly TRBD1 for D (6 bases). Sequenced material: peripheral blood mononuclear cells (PBMCs). The DNA of the CDR3 is TGTGCCAGCAGCCCTCAGGGGTTCGCCGGGGAGCTGTTTTTT. Translated: CASSPQGFAGELFF.